Listed here is a single T cell receptor beta chain. Its antigen is not identified. The germline gives CDR1 KGHSH, CDR2 LQKENI. The CDR3 runs 14 residues. The J segment lost 5 bases and the V segment lost 3 bases, leaving 1 base of the junction unmatched. CD45RO-negative, CCR7-selected cells formed the naive CD8 fraction, which excluded terminally differentiated effector memory CD45RA+ cells. Donors, healthy HIV-negative adults, lacked recent acute infections or vaccinations. This sample is drawn from a study of shared clonotypes between healthy human individuals. Regarding the study as a whole: Estimated richness was generally greater in naive than memory subsets. With a handful of donors compared, 4% to 5.5% of naive CD4 clonotypes were shared.

Authors' data handling: ImmunoSEQ gave junction-only sequences without quality scores, so filtering differed. TCRdb's copy holds only in-frame clones and misses some; the assay was immunoSEQ multiplex PCR. V, J and clone size are taken as reported in that table, and D and trimming were inferred from the DNA itself. The sample includes fewer than 1 million clones, 96% of them seen just once. The sequence was obtained from a man aged 25 to 45 in good health. This chain connects TRBV18 to TRBJ2-1, with 10 positions matching TRBD1. Material for sequencing was naive CD8+ T cells sorted from blood. The CDR3 bases are TGTGCCAGCTCACCGGGACAGGGGAACAATGAGCAGTTCTTC. Protein: CASSPGQGNNEQFF.